Each of the 30 T cell receptor beta chains below was sequenced from the same sample in a study of technical replicates of blood from several donors. Assay used: immunoSEQ multiplex PCR; TCRdb lists only in-frame clones, some missing. This table holds around 75,000 clones, around nine tenths found once. Input material: T cells isolated from PBMCs. The receptor source for this set is a human donor in good health.

The chain carries TRBV13 and TRBJ1-4; D is ambiguous. CDR1 PRHDT and CDR2 FYEKMQ come from the germline V gene (reference sequence). The CDR3 totals 13 residues. Trimming took off 2 bases at V and 3 bases at J, with 4 bases between the two ends. The CDR3: CASSLSANEKLFF. In DNA form, the CDR3 reads TGTGCCAGCAGCTTATCGGCTAATGAAAAACTGTTTTTT.

The chain recombines TRBV25-1 with TRBJ1-1, with TRBD1 matching 8 bases. V lost 1 base to trimming and J lost 4 bases; unmatched junction nucleotides: 5. The CDR3 spans 15 residues. Germline V gives CDR1 MGHDK, CDR2 SYGVNS. The CDR3 spells CASSESMTGATEAFF. The CDR3 coding sequence is TGTGCCAGCAGTGAATCGATGACAGGGGCCACTGAAGCTTTCTTT. Together with reference TRBV25-1 and TRBJ1-1, the CDR3 gives the full variable domain: EADIYQTPRYLVIGTGKKITLECSQTMGHDKMYWYQQDPGMELHLIHYSYGVNSTEKGDLSSESTVSRIRTEHFPLTLESARPSHTSQYLCASSESMTGATEAFFGQGTRLTVV.

The chain joins TRBV28 to TRBJ1-5; D is unclear. Germline assignment: CDR1 MDHEN and CDR2 SYDVKM. The CDR3 contains 15 residues. V lost 6 bases, J lost 6 bases, and 18 bases lay in between. CDR3 DNA: TGTGCCAGCAGCCCGCAGGTTACTTTACTTCAGCCCCAGCATTTT. This codes for CASSPQVTLLQPQHF.

This chain joins TRBV6-5 and TRBJ1-5; a weak D match, TRBD1 (5 bases). Germline CDR1 reads MNHEY; CDR2 reads SVGAGI. This CDR3 is 16 amino acids long. Trimming removed 4 bases from V and 3 bases from J, with 16 bases in between. CDR3 in DNA: TGTGCCAGCAGTTCCTATCTGCGGGGACCCAATCAGCCCCAGCATTTT. This gives the protein CASSSYLRGPNQPQHF.

The V and J genes are TRBV4-1 and TRBJ1-1; D is unresolved. Trimming took off 2 bases at V and 1 base at J, with 11 bases between the two ends. CDR3 length equals 15 residues. Germline assignment: CDR1 MGHRA and CDR2 YSYEKL. The CDR3 DNA reads as TGCGCCAGCAGCCAAACACGGGGAGGGAACACTGAAGCTTTCTTT. Its protein is CASSQTRGGNTEAFF.

The chain employs TRBV5-4 and TRBJ2-7, with a possible D match to TRBD1 (6 bases). CDR3 length: 13 amino acids. V was pared by 4 bases and J by 2 bases, with 10 bases between. Germline V gene sequence: CDR1 SGHNT, CDR2 YYREEE (reference sequence). This CDR3 reads CASSVGAPYEQYF. The CDR3 nucleotides are TGTGCCAGCAGCGTGGGGGCCCCCTACGAGCAGTACTTC.

The chain has TRBV6-1 and TRBJ2-1, with TRBD2 matching over 8 bases. Germline lookup yields CDR1 MNHNS and CDR2 SASEGT. The CDR3 sequence is 16 residues long. V shed 4 bases and J 9 bases; nucleotides not matched to a gene: 14. CDR3 residues: CASSAQFGGRRGEQFF. CDR3 in DNA: TGTGCCAGCAGTGCCCAGTTTGGCGGGAGGAGGGGTGAGCAGTTCTTC.

The rearrangement uses TRBV28 and TRBJ2-1; TRBD2 might be the D (6 bases). Germline CDR1 reads MDHEN; CDR2 reads SYDVKM. The ends were cut back, 1 base at V and 6 bases at J, with 10 bases in the middle. The CDR3 has 14 residues. The CDR3 DNA follows: TGTGCCAGCAGTTTATACGGGAGAAGCAATGAGCAGTTCTTC. Its translation is CASSLYGRSNEQFF.

Here the CDR3 reads CASSQGIKREGLNRQFF. CDR3 nucleotides: TGCGCCAGCAGCCAAGGCATCAAGCGGGAGGGCCTCAATCGGCAGTTCTTC. The chain combines TRBV4-1 with TRBJ2-1; 10 bases align to TRBD2. Germline V gene sequence: CDR1 MGHRA, CDR2 YSYEKL. V was pared by 1 base and J by 12 bases, with 15 bases of the junction left unmatched. CDR3 length: 17 residues.

On this clone itself: The germline gene is not matched at one end of the junction; a read error may be the cause. The rearrangement links TRBV29-1 to TRBJ2-1, with TRBD1 matching 11 bases. Per the germline V gene, CDR1 is SQVTM and CDR2 is ANQGSEA. CDR3 size: 15 residues. CDR3 sequence (DNA): TGCAGCGTTAAAGAGGGACAGGGGGTCTACAATGAGCAGTTCTTC. It specifies CSVKEGQGVYNEQFF.

The chain combines TRBV9 with TRBJ2-1; 9 bases map to TRBD2. This CDR3 has 16 residues. Germline CDR1 SGDLS, CDR2 YYNGEE. V shed 0 bases and J 2 bases; nucleotides not matched to a gene: 3. The CDR3 sequence is CASSVVAGGPYNEQFF. As DNA, the CDR3 is TGTGCCAGCAGCGTAGTTGCGGGGGGGCCCTACAATGAGCAGTTCTTC.

The CDR3 nucleotides read TGTGCCAGCAGTTTCTCGTATGTCCAGTACTACGAGCAGTACTTC. Amino acid sequence: CASSFSYVQYYEQYF. The gene calls are TRBV28 and TRBJ2-7; unclear D gene. The V end lost 3 bases, the J end lost 3 bases, and 15 bases lay between the germline ends. CDR1 MDHEN and CDR2 SYDVKM come from the germline V gene. This CDR3 comprises 15 residues.

The chain links TRBV7-9 to TRBJ1-5, with D tentatively TRBD1 (6 bases). The CDR3 is made up of 14 amino acids. Germline-derived CDR1 and CDR2 are SEHNR and FQNEAQ (reference sequence). Trimming shortened V by 0 bases and J by 4 bases, and 7 bases separated the two germline ends. The CDR3 reads CASSLAGGNQPQHF. DNA for the CDR3: TGTGCCAGCAGCTTAGCAGGGGGTAATCAGCCCCAGCATTTT.

As for this clone: The junction departs from germline at one end; a sequencing error may be responsible. The chain combines TRBV5-1 with TRBJ2-2, with D uncertain. This CDR3 has 13 residues. Germline V CDR1 and CDR2: SGHRS, YFSETQ. In nucleotides, the CDR3 is TGCGCCAGCAGCCACGAGAACCCCGGGGAGCTGTTTTTT. This translates into CASSHENPGELFF.

The V call is TRBV11-2, the J call TRBJ2-1, with TRBD1 matching 8 bases. The CDR3 is made up of 16 amino acids. V lost 2 bases, J lost 6 bases, and 9 bases stayed unmatched. Per germline, CDR1 SGHAT and CDR2 FQNNGV. The CDR3: CASSLHWDRKVNEQFF. The CDR3 DNA reads as TGTGCCAGCAGCTTACACTGGGACAGGAAGGTCAATGAGCAGTTCTTC.

The V call is TRBV7-9, the J call TRBJ1-4; D remains ambiguous. V gave up 3 bases and J gave up 8 bases, with 10 bases separating them. Germline values: CDR1 SEHNR, CDR2 FQNEAQ (reference sequence). The CDR3 is made up of 13 amino acids. The CDR3 spells CASSFQLGEKLFF. The CDR3 coding sequence is TGTGCCAGCAGCTTTCAATTGGGCGAAAAACTGTTTTTT.

The rearrangement links TRBV7-9 to TRBJ1-1, with 7 bases matching TRBD1. This CDR3 region has 14 residues. V trimming: 6 bases; J trimming: 5 bases; junction bases outside the gene matches: 9. Germline V CDR1 and CDR2: SEHNR, FQNEAQ (reference sequence). The CDR3 DNA follows: TGTGCCAGCAGTCACAGTACAGGGGTGACTGAAGCTTTCTTT. Its translation: CASSHSTGVTEAFF.

The chain combines TRBV7-9 with TRBJ1-3; D perhaps matches TRBD1 (5 bases). Between the trimmed V and J ends, which lost 0 bases and 8 bases, there was a span of 8 bases. The CDR3 consists of 13 residues. Germline CDR1 reads SEHNR; CDR2 reads FQNEAQ (reference sequence). For the CDR3, the DNA is TGTGCCAGCAGCTTAGCCGGGGGGGACACCATATATTTT. It specifies CASSLAGGDTIYF.

The chain uses TRBV27 and TRBJ1-4; D gene uncertain. V lost 6 bases to trimming and J lost 7 bases, with 9 bases between them. This CDR3 spans 12 amino acids. Germline CDR1 MNHEY, CDR2 SMNVEV (reference sequence). In nucleotides, the CDR3 is TGTGCCAGCAGCACCCGGGGTGAAAAACTGTTTTTT. It encodes CASSTRGEKLFF.

The chain joins TRBV19 to TRBJ2-1; 8 nucleotides line up with TRBD2. Germline trimming cut 6 bases from V and 0 bases from J; bases unmatched to any gene: 1. Germline V lookup: CDR1 LNHDA, CDR2 SQIVND (reference sequence). This CDR3 contains 14 residues. CDR3 sequence: CASSGTSSYNEQFF. CDR3 bases: TGTGCCAGTAGCGGGACTAGCTCCTACAATGAGCAGTTCTTC.

This sequence joins TRBV5-1 and TRBJ2-7; TRBD1 aligns across 8 bases. Per the germline V gene, CDR1 is SGHRS and CDR2 is YFSETQ. The CDR3 loop spans 15 amino acids. The J segment lost 2 bases and the V segment lost 4 bases, leaving 8 bases of the junction unmatched. The CDR3 loop is CASSLGQGRAYEQYF. The DNA of the CDR3 is TGCGCCAGCAGCCTCGGACAGGGACGAGCCTACGAGCAGTACTTC.

This clone has a handful of counts. The chain carries TRBV30 and TRBJ2-2, with D possibly matching TRBD1 (5 bases). Trimming stripped 0 bases from V and 7 bases from J, with 9 bases between. Germline V gene lookup returns CDR1 GTSNPN and CDR2 SVGIG (reference sequence). CDR3 length: 13 amino acids. CDR3 in DNA: TGTGCCTGGAGTGTACAGGATCACGGGGAGCTGTTTTTT. Translation: CAWSVQDHGELFF.

The chain combines TRBV2 with TRBJ2-7; maybe TRBD1 (5 bases). V was pared by 7 bases and J by 3 bases, with 16 bases between. The germline V gene encodes CDR1 SNHLY and CDR2 FYNNEI. CDR3 length: 14 residues. The CDR3: CASTPLGQRYEQYF. CDR3 bases: TGTGCCAGCACCCCCTTGGGGCAGCGCTACGAGCAGTACTTC. Full variable domain (rest looked up from reference TRBV2 and TRBJ2-7): EPEVTQTPSHQVTQMGQEVILRCVPISNHLYFYWYRQILGQKVEFLVSFYNNEISEKSEIFDDQFSVERPDGSNFTLKIRSTKLEDSAMYFCASTPLGQRYEQYFGPGTRLTVT.

The rearrangement uses TRBV9 and TRBJ1-2; the match to TRBD1 covers 11 bases. CDR3 length: 15 residues. Looked up from germline, CDR1 is SGDLS and CDR2 is YYNGEE. Trimming removed 5 bases from V and 4 bases from J; junction bases left unmatched: 7. CDR3 sequence: CASRQGQGESYGYTF. The CDR3 bases are TGTGCCAGCAGGCAGGGACAGGGGGAAAGCTATGGCTACACCTTC.

The chain uses TRBV28 and TRBJ1-4; D is unresolved. The length of the CDR3 is 14 residues. The germline CDR1 and CDR2 sequences are MDHEN and SYDVKM. With 7 bases removed from V and 0 bases from J, the gap between germline ends came to 9 bases. As DNA, the CDR3 is TGTGCCAGCAATTCGGCGGCAACTAATGAAAAACTGTTTTTT. Protein product: CASNSAATNEKLFF.

The chain is built from TRBV5-4 and TRBJ1-4; 9 positions agree with TRBD1. The junction had 7 bases not matched to a gene; V was cut back by 1 base and J by 3 bases. In germline, CDR1 is SGHNT, CDR2 YYREEE (reference sequence). CDR3 size: 17 residues. CDR3 amino acids: CASSLMGQGSSNEKLFF. The CDR3 nucleotides are TGTGCCAGCAGCTTGATGGGACAGGGTTCCTCTAATGAAAAACTGTTTTTT.

V gene TRBV2 combines with J gene TRBJ2-6; D may be TRBD2 (5 bases). Looked up from germline, CDR1 is SNHLY and CDR2 is FYNNEI. V lost 2 bases to trimming and J lost 2 bases, with 13 bases between them. The CDR3 extends over 17 amino acids. The CDR3 nucleotides read TGTGCCAGCAGTGAAACGGGAAAGGGTGCTGGGGCCAACGTCCTGACTTTC. Protein: CASSETGKGAGANVLTF.

This chain joins TRBV10-3 and TRBJ1-5; D is ambiguous. Trimming pared 3 bases from V and 0 bases from J, leaving 9 bases between. Germline V lookup: CDR1 ENHRY, CDR2 SYGVKD. CDR3 length equals 15 residues. CDR3 region: CAISEAAYSNQPQHF. For the CDR3, the DNA is TGTGCCATCAGTGAAGCGGCGTATAGCAATCAGCCCCAGCATTTT.

This chain joins TRBV30 and TRBJ2-6; possible D gene TRBD1, 5 bases. Trimming removed 1 base at V and 0 bases at J, with 25 bases between. The CDR3 sequence is 21 residues long. Germline lookup yields CDR1 GTSNPN and CDR2 SVGIG (reference sequence). In nucleotides, the CDR3 is TGTGCCTGGAGTGCGCGGTTTGAGGATGGACACCCGTACTCTGGGGCCAACGTCCTGACTTTC. This translates into CAWSARFEDGHPYSGANVLTF.

The chain couples TRBV15 to TRBJ2-1, with 7 bases fitting TRBD1. CDR1 and CDR2 from the germline V gene are LNHNV and YYDKDF (reference sequence). CDR3 length: 15 residues. Trimming at V came to 0 bases and at J to 9 bases, leaving 8 bases not matched to a gene. In nucleotides, the CDR3 is TGTGCCACCAGCAGAGATCATCAGGGGGTCGGTGAGCAGTTCTTC. Its translation is CATSRDHQGVGEQFF. Using reference TRBV15 and TRBJ2-1 for the parts outside the CDR3, the full variable domain is DAMVIQNPRYQVTQFGKPVTLSCSQTLNHNVMYWYQQKSSQAPKLLFHYYDKDFNNEADTPDNFQSRRPNTSFCFLDIRSPGLGDTAMYLCATSRDHQGVGEQFFGPGTRLTVL.